The clone carrying this T cell receptor beta chain was detected many times. Its antigen remains unidentified. This record belongs to a study of T cells in Graves' hyperthyroidism and ophthalmopathy. The study's findings and limits: Among clonotypes expanded in thyroid above 0.001, most were also found in blood.

TCR beta CDR3 sequences were amplified from RNA transcripts. A first-round RT-PCR of the TCR CDR3 used the HTBI primer set. TCRdb re-called the multiplex PCR reads with MiXCR, one entry per CDR3 protein. This sample carries roughly 110,000 distinct CDR3 sequences, roughly 15% of them seen once, and the ten largest clones take under 45%. Looked up from germline, CDR1 is MDHEN and CDR2 is SYDVKM. The CDR3 sequence is 14 residues long. Trimming shortened V by 5 bases and J by 5 bases, and 15 bases separated the two germline ends. The origin of this receptor is a woman between 45 and 60 years old with Graves' hyperthyroidism. The chain is built from TRBV28 and TRBJ1-1; a weak D match, TRBD1 (5 bases). The sample taken for sequencing was blood. The CDR3, as DNA: TGTGCCAGCAGTGAACGAGGGGTGGGAACTGAAGCTTTCTTT. This gives the protein CASSERGVGTEAFF.